The entry that follows covers one T cell receptor beta chain sequence. It was with random hexamers that roughly 0.45 to 1 ug RNA was reverse transcribed. Multiplex immunoSEQ PCR targeted 54 Vbeta and 13 Jbeta TCR beta segments. TCRdb reprocessed the immunoSEQ multiplex PCR reads via MiXCR and lists one record per CDR3 protein. There are about 300,000 distinct CDR3 sequences in the sample; 85% occur only once, and roughly 0.21% lies in the top ten. This sample was included in a study of CD8 T cells in Susac syndrome. V dropped 7 bases and J dropped 7 bases, with 23 bases sitting between them. The CDR3 is made up of 16 amino acids. Germline V gene data show CDR1 as LNHDA and CDR2 as SQIVND (reference sequence). TCR beta was sequenced from blood CD8+ and CD4+ T cells. The multiple sclerosis control group was made up of treatment-naive patients with stable or active relapsing-remitting disease. Negative magnetic isolation gave CD8+ and CD4+ cells; FACS enriched CD8+ TEMRA.

The chain has TRBV19 and TRBJ1-5; D ambiguous. Sequencing used CD8+ T cells from PBMCs. This TCR came from a human donor with multiple sclerosis. The CDR3 loop is CASTPYTGARFQPQHF. CDR3 sequence (DNA): TGTGCCAGTACCCCTTACACGGGCGCGCGGTTCCAGCCCCAGCATTTT.